The 20 T cell receptor beta chains below were found in one sample sequenced in a study of fetal regulatory T cell absence and autoimmunity. Sequenced by immunoSEQ multiplex PCR; TCRdb stores in-frame clones only, minus some. This sample carries roughly 95,000 clones, around 72% of them seen once, and the ten largest clones take 1.5% to 2.5%. Sequencing was performed on pancreas tissue. The receptors shown here come from a male donor with IPEX syndrome.

J is TRBJ2-5 and V is TRBV29-1; D remains ambiguous. CDR1 is SQVTM and CDR2 is ANQGSEA in the germline V gene. This CDR3 region has 16 residues. V was pared by 5 bases and J by 4 bases, with 23 bases between. CDR3 in DNA: TGCAGCGTTTATGGATCGGGCAGTGATGGAAGAGAGACCCAGTACTTC. This sequence encodes CSVYGSGSDGRETQYF.

This clone was counted only a few times. The chain has TRBV10-3 and TRBJ1-3, with 7 positions matching TRBD1. Unmatched junction bases numbered 15, after V lost 7 bases and J lost 0 bases. This CDR3 region has 18 residues. Germline CDR1 and CDR2: ENHRY and SYGVKD. The CDR3 sequence is CAIMPGQSAILSGNTIYF. The CDR3 DNA reads TGTGCCATCATGCCGGGACAGAGTGCAATCCTCTCTGGAAACACCATATATTTT.

The chain joins TRBV7-2 to TRBJ2-2, with TRBD2 identical over 10 bases. V lost 3 bases, J lost 6 bases, and 4 bases stayed unmatched. The CDR3 spans 15 residues. The germline CDR1 and CDR2 sequences are SGHTA and FQGNSA. The DNA of the CDR3 is TGTGCCAGCAGCTTGTCTAGCGGGGGTTCCGGGGAGCTGTTTTTT. Amino acid sequence: CASSLSSGGSGELFF.

This chain uses TRBV2 with TRBJ1-2; D gene unclear. V gave up 7 bases and J gave up 4 bases, with 10 bases separating them. The germline CDR1 and CDR2 sequences are SNHLY and FYNNEI. The length of the CDR3 is 12 residues. In DNA, the CDR3 is TGTGCCAGCATCGAGGGTACCTATGGCTACACCTTC. Translated, it gives CASIEGTYGYTF.

The chain combines TRBV10-3 with TRBJ2-7; TRBD2 matches 10 bases. The CDR3 has 13 amino acids. CDR1 is ENHRY and CDR2 is SYGVKD in the germline V gene. V shed 9 bases and J 2 bases; nucleotides not matched to a gene: 4. CDR3 DNA: TGTGCCATACTAGCGGGGCCCACCTACGAGCAGTACTTC. It is translated as CAILAGPTYEQYF.

In this sample, this clone turned up a few times. This chain links TRBV5-1 with TRBJ2-3; tentative D call: TRBD2 (5 bases). Trimming cost V 1 base and J 2 bases, with 8 bases left between them. In germline, CDR1 is SGHRS, CDR2 YFSETQ. The CDR3 loop spans 14 amino acids. The CDR3 loop reads CASSLLLDTDTQYF. Here the CDR3 DNA reads TGCGCCAGCAGCTTGCTACTAGACACAGATACGCAGTATTTT.

V is TRBV19 and J is TRBJ1-5; D not certain. The CDR3 has 15 amino acids. V gave up 3 bases and J gave up 2 bases, with 11 bases separating them. The germline V gene has CDR1 LNHDA and CDR2 SQIVND (reference sequence). Here the CDR3 reads CASSMESIGNQPQHF. Here the CDR3 DNA reads TGTGCCAGTAGTATGGAATCAATCGGCAATCAGCCCCAGCATTTT.

The chain carries TRBV9 and TRBJ2-1; possibly TRBD1 for D (6 bases). V shed 1 base and J shed 3 bases, with 11 bases lying between them. Germline V gene data show CDR1 as SGDLS and CDR2 as YYNGEE. This CDR3 contains 15 residues. CDR3 sequence: CASSVRGSLYNEQFF. The CDR3 DNA reads as TGTGCCAGCAGCGTAAGGGGGTCCCTCTACAATGAGCAGTTCTTC.

There are a few counts of this clone. The rearrangement joins TRBV27 to TRBJ1-2; the D gene is possibly TRBD1 (6 bases). The V end lost 5 bases, the J end lost 4 bases, and 17 bases lay between the germline ends. CDR1 and CDR2 (germline): MNHEY, SMNVEV (reference sequence). CDR3 length equals 15 residues. CDR3 DNA sequence: TGTGCCAGCAGTCCTAGTGGGGGGCGACTCTATGGCTACACCTTC. Translated: CASSPSGGRLYGYTF.

The V gene is TRBV7-8, the J gene TRBJ1-3, with unresolved D. The germline gives CDR1 SGHVS, CDR2 FQNEAQ. V was trimmed by 5 bases and J by 3 bases, leaving 11 bases between them. The CDR3 covers 14 residues. CDR3 amino acids: CASSPHRVGNTIYF. The CDR3 DNA reads as TGTGCCAGCAGCCCTCACAGAGTTGGAAACACCATATATTTT. Based on the CDR3 plus reference TRBV7-8 and TRBJ1-3, the full variable domain is GAGVSQSPRYKVAKRGQDVALRCDPISGHVSLFWYQQALGQGPEFLTYFQNEAQLDKSGLPSDRFFAERPEGSVSTLKIQRTQQEDSAVYLCASSPHRVGNTIYFGEGSWLTVV.

This clone showed up just a few times. V is TRBV19 and J is TRBJ1-5; tentative D call: TRBD1 (6 bases). CDR3 length: 14 amino acids. V was trimmed by 1 base and J by 2 bases, leaving 6 bases between them. Germline lookup yields CDR1 LNHDA and CDR2 SQIVND (reference sequence). DNA of the CDR3: TGTGCCAGTAGTATAGGACAGGGCAATCAGCCCCAGCATTTT. As protein: CASSIGQGNQPQHF.

The V call is TRBV2, the J call TRBJ2-3; TRBD2 matches at 11 bases. The CDR3 contains 18 residues. The V segment lost 5 bases and the J segment 0 bases; nucleotides outside the gene matches: 10. Germline V gives CDR1 SNHLY, CDR2 FYNNEI. CDR3 in DNA: TGTGCCAGCAGTCCTCTAGGGACTAGCGGTGTCAGCACAGATACGCAGTATTTT. Translating it yields CASSPLGTSGVSTDTQYF.

This chain uses TRBV27 with TRBJ1-6, with a possible D match to TRBD1 (6 bases). This CDR3 comprises 15 residues. V lost 3 bases, J lost 2 bases, and 8 bases lay in between. The germline V gene encodes CDR1 MNHEY and CDR2 SMNVEV (reference sequence). The CDR3 region is CASSFTGTYNSPLHF. For the CDR3, the DNA is TGTGCCAGCAGTTTTACAGGGACCTATAATTCACCCCTCCACTTT.

The J gene is TRBJ2-4, the V gene TRBV9, with TRBD1 identical over 10 bases. This CDR3 is built from 14 residues. V dropped 0 bases and J dropped 8; count of bases not matched to a gene: 2. Germline V gene data show CDR1 as SGDLS and CDR2 as YYNGEE. For the CDR3, the DNA is TGTGCCAGCAGCGTAGGACAGGGGGCTGACATTCAGTACTTC. Its translation: CASSVGQGADIQYF.

V gene TRBV6-5 combines with J gene TRBJ1-5; D not certain. The germline CDR1 and CDR2 sequences are MNHEY and SVGAGI. This CDR3 has 10 amino acids. The V end lost 3 bases, the J end lost 6 bases, and 0 bases lay between the germline ends. DNA for the CDR3: TGTGCCAGCAGTTATCAGCCCCAGCATTTT. The encoded protein is CASSYQPQHF.

The chain links TRBV11-2 to TRBJ2-5, with D possibly TRBD1 on 6 matching bases. Germline CDR1 is SGHAT and CDR2 is FQNNGV. CDR3 length equals 14 residues. V was trimmed by 1 base and J by 4 bases, leaving 10 bases between them. DNA for the CDR3: TGTGCCAGCAGCTTAGGGGGGCCAGGAGAGACCCAGTACTTC. Translation: CASSLGGPGETQYF. Filled out from reference TRBV11-2 and TRBJ2-5, the complete variable domain reads EAGVAQSPRYKIIEKRQSVAFWCNPISGHATLYWYQQILGQGPKLLIQFQNNGVVDDSQLPKDRFSAERLKGVDSTLKIQPAKLEDSAVYLCASSLGGPGETQYFGPGTRLLVL.

The chain joins TRBV10-3 to TRBJ2-5; 11 positions agree with TRBD1. The CDR3 sequence is 13 residues long. The trim removed 7 bases at V and 5 bases at J, leaving 3 bases unmatched. Germline-derived CDR1 and CDR2 are ENHRY and SYGVKD. CDR3 region: CAITRDRGETQYF. The CDR3 DNA sequence: TGTGCCATCACCCGGGACAGGGGGGAGACCCAGTACTTC.

CDR3 nucleotides: TGTGCCAGCGGCGAGACAGCCTACAATGAGCAGTTCTTC. Protein product: CASGETAYNEQFF. The chain couples TRBV9 to TRBJ2-1; TRBD1 might be the D (5 bases). V dropped 7 bases and J dropped 2 bases, with 10 bases sitting between them. The CDR3 is 13 residues long. Germline V gene sequence: CDR1 SGDLS, CDR2 YYNGEE.

The chain is built from TRBV7-8 and TRBJ1-5; 9 bases agree with TRBD1. Trimming removed 1 base from V and 2 bases from J; junction bases left unmatched: 0. CDR1 is SGHVS and CDR2 is FQNEAQ in the germline V gene. The CDR3 runs 15 residues. Here the CDR3 reads CASSLDRGRNQPQHF. Here the CDR3 DNA reads TGTGCCAGCAGCTTAGACAGGGGGCGCAATCAGCCCCAGCATTTT.

J is TRBJ1-3 and V is TRBV15; no clear D gene. Trimming pared 0 bases from V and 0 bases from J, leaving 9 bases between. CDR3 size: 16 residues. Germline V CDR1 and CDR2: LNHNV, YYDKDF (reference sequence). The CDR3 sequence is CATSRDLVSSGNTIYF. CDR3 DNA sequence: TGTGCCACCAGCAGAGATTTAGTTTCCTCTGGAAACACCATATATTTT.